Reported below is one TCR beta chain. Its antigen is not known. Using immunoSEQ multiplex PCR, the repertoire was profiled, and TCRdb retains in-frame clones only, with some absent. The sample records fewer than 200,000 clones, 90% to 95% being singletons. This entry is derived from a study of T cell responses to AZD1222 COVID-19 vaccine. Study as a whole: Investigators merged groups given second doses at roughly 4 or roughly 12 weeks. General observations from the study: Spike-specific TCR depth and breadth grew after two AZD1222 doses. Seropositive status at baseline applied to only a handful of AZD1222 recipients. The donor cohort was predominantly white British with a female majority, and clonal diversity may have been underestimated.

This receptor was obtained from an adult in good health. The sample here was peripheral blood, taken on day 0 of AZD1222 vaccination.

CDR3 amino acids: CASSQPHSGPNTGELFF. As DNA, the CDR3 is TGTGCCAGCAGCCAGCCACATAGCGGACCGAACACCGGGGAGCTGTTTTTT. The chain carries TRBV7-8 and TRBJ2-2; TRBD2 is a possible D gene (6 bases). Between the trimmed V and J ends, which lost 5 bases and 0 bases, there was a span of 16 bases. The CDR3 loop spans 17 amino acids. Germline CDR1 is SGHVS and CDR2 is FQNEAQ.